This TCR beta chain was retrieved from a study of cytomegalovirus exposure and HLA in healthy donors. Study-wide results and caveats: Some TCR beta chains (around 160 of them) were listed as cytomegalovirus-associated. Despite most TCR sequences being rare, some public TCRs occurred in many donors.

With respect to this clone: Its cognate antigen is unknown.

Sequenced by immunoSEQ multiplex PCR; TCRdb stores in-frame clones only, minus some. Of about 150,000 clones in the sample, 86% were seen once. Trimming at V came to 10 bases and at J to 0 bases, leaving 13 bases not matched to a gene. CDR1 is SNHLY and CDR2 is FYNNEI in the germline V gene. The CDR3 consists of 17 residues. Sequenced material: PBMCs. This chain connects TRBV2 to TRBJ1-1, with 11 bases aligning to TRBD1. This receptor was identified in a human donor in good health. The CDR3 is CATSRDRGGELNTEAFF. In nucleotides, the CDR3 is TGTGCCACCTCTCGGGACAGGGGGGGAGAATTGAACACTGAAGCTTTCTTT.